Sequencing of this T cell receptor (beta chain) was carried out in a study of CD8 T cells in ankylosing spondylitis. This clonotype was detected ten times or more. Its antigen is still unknown. TCRdb passed the 5' RACE reads through MiXCR, listing each CDR3 protein once. The repertoire consists of 200,000 to 250,000 distinct CDR3 sequences, with roughly 25% occurring once and the leading ten covering approximately 6.6%. Points from the study as a whole: Certain motif variants had earlier appeared in reactive arthritis synovial fluid and blood.

The specimen sequenced was blood, either unsorted or a sorted T cell fraction (not recorded which). The clonotype comes from a male donor with ankylosing spondylitis or in good health (not recorded which).

Written as DNA, the CDR3 is TGTGCCAGCAGCCAAGACCTGGGACAGGGGTCGGGCGGGGAGCTGTTTTTT. Residues: CASSQDLGQGSGGELFF. J is TRBJ2-2 and V is TRBV4-2, with 10 bases lining up with TRBD1. Germline CDR1 is LGHNA and CDR2 is YNFKEQ. This CDR3 is 17 amino acids long. Trimming took 0 bases from V and 7 from J; bases not matched to a gene: 8.